These 20 T cell receptor beta chains were all obtained from the same sample, sequenced in a study of T cell responses to AZD1222 COVID-19 vaccine. The assay was immunoSEQ multiplex PCR, and TCRdb's table has in-frame clones only and misses some. The table records 75,000 to 95,000 clones, around 93% of them present only once. The material sequenced was peripheral blood, taken 28 days after the second AZD1222 dose. The origin of the receptors is an adult who received the AZD1222 COVID-19 vaccine.

In its sample, this clone was seen once. The rearrangement links TRBV28 to TRBJ1-3, with unresolved D. The CDR3 runs 15 residues. CDR1 MDHEN and CDR2 SYDVKM come from the germline V gene. Trimming pared 10 bases from V and 0 bases from J, leaving 16 bases between. CDR3 region: CATLNWGRSGNTIYF. The CDR3 DNA sequence: TGTGCCACCCTGAACTGGGGTCGCTCTGGAAACACCATATATTTT.

The CDR3 nucleotides are TGTGCCAGCAGCTTGGCCCCCGGCCCACCGGGTCAGCCCCAGCATTTT. Amino acid sequence: CASSLAPGPPGQPQHF. The chain employs TRBV5-5 and TRBJ1-5; D unclear. This CDR3 is built from 16 residues. The V gene lost 0 bases and the J gene lost 6 bases, with 16 bases spanning the gap. The germline V gene encodes CDR1 SGHKS and CDR2 YYEKEE (reference sequence).

This clone came up once. This sequence joins TRBV5-1 and TRBJ2-2; D is perhaps TRBD1 (6 bases). Trimming shortened V by 0 bases and J by 4 bases, and 13 bases separated the two germline ends. The germline gives CDR1 SGHRS, CDR2 YFSETQ. This CDR3 has 16 residues. The CDR3 DNA reads TGCGCCAGCAGCTTGGCCCAGACAGGCGGCACCGGGGAGCTGTTTTTT. It codes for CASSLAQTGGTGELFF.

This chain links TRBV5-1 with TRBJ2-3, with 11 bases identical to TRBD2. This CDR3 has 14 amino acids. J lost 5 bases, V lost 4 bases, and 3 bases had no gene match. CDR1 is SGHRS and CDR2 is YFSETQ in the germline V gene. The CDR3 spells CASSQGTSGDTQYF. The CDR3 DNA follows: TGCGCCAGCAGCCAAGGGACTAGCGGAGATACGCAGTATTTT.

The V and J genes are TRBV28 and TRBJ1-1; D remains unclear. The CDR3 spans 11 residues. Trimming stripped 8 bases from V and 2 bases from J, with 6 bases between. CDR1 MDHEN and CDR2 SYDVKM come from the germline V gene. CDR3 in DNA: TGTGCCAGCGCAGGCAACACTGAAGCTTTCTTT. As protein: CASAGNTEAFF.

The CDR3 bases are TGTGCCAGTAGTACGAGCGGGAGAGGTACCGGGGAGCTGTTTTTT. This translates into CASSTSGRGTGELFF. The rearrangement uses TRBV19 and TRBJ2-2; 8 bases map to TRBD2. The J segment lost 5 bases and the V segment lost 4 bases, leaving 6 bases of the junction unmatched. The CDR3 length is 15 residues. Per germline, CDR1 LNHDA and CDR2 SQIVND (reference sequence).

This chain uses TRBV5-1 with TRBJ2-1; possible D gene TRBD2, 5 bases. Trimming took off 0 bases at V and 7 bases at J, with 17 bases between the two ends. Germline values: CDR1 SGHRS, CDR2 YFSETQ. The length of the CDR3 is 16 residues. Here the CDR3 reads CASSLEPAFRGNEQFF. The CDR3 DNA sequence: TGCGCCAGCAGCTTGGAACCAGCGTTCAGAGGGAATGAGCAGTTCTTC.

J is TRBJ1-2 and V is TRBV2, with 12 bases fitting TRBD1. Germline CDR1 and CDR2: SNHLY and FYNNEI. The J segment lost 8 bases and the V segment lost 5 bases, leaving 6 bases of the junction unmatched. This CDR3 spans 14 amino acids. Here the CDR3 reads CASSPGQGARGYTF. The CDR3 coding sequence is TGTGCCAGCAGTCCGGGACAGGGGGCGAGGGGCTACACCTTC.

The V and J genes are TRBV11-2 and TRBJ1-4; D is unclear. This CDR3 comprises 12 residues. Trimming cost V 4 bases and J 5 bases, with 5 bases left between them. CDR1 and CDR2 (germline): SGHAT, FQNNGV. The CDR3 DNA reads as TGTGCCAGCAGCTATTTAAATGAAAAACTGTTTTTT. It specifies CASSYLNEKLFF.

The rearrangement links TRBV6-5 to TRBJ2-5; 8 nucleotides agree with TRBD1. From germline, CDR1 is MNHEY and CDR2 SVGAGI. V gave up 1 base and J gave up 5 bases; unmatched junction bases: 3. This CDR3 spans 14 amino acids. CDR3 protein: CASSYYDRGETQYF. For the CDR3, the DNA is TGTGCCAGCAGTTACTACGACAGGGGTGAGACCCAGTACTTC.

The V and J genes are TRBV10-3 and TRBJ2-6; no reliable D call. Trimming stripped 4 bases from V and 0 bases from J, with 10 bases between. Germline loops: CDR1 ENHRY, CDR2 SYGVKD. The CDR3 has 16 amino acids. The CDR3 DNA reads TGTGCCATCAGTGTAATCTTGGGCTCTGGGGCCAACGTCCTGACTTTC. Amino acid sequence: CAISVILGSGANVLTF.

The genes are TRBV7-3 and TRBJ1-6, with D unclear. With 1 base removed from V and 7 bases from J, the gap between germline ends came to 14 bases. Germline CDR1 is SGHTA and CDR2 is FQGTGA. This CDR3 comprises 16 residues. The CDR3 DNA reads as TGTGCCAGCAGCTTAAAGGGCAGCACGAGCAATTCACCCCTCCACTTT. Protein: CASSLKGSTSNSPLHF.

The rearrangement uses TRBV5-1 and TRBJ2-3; TRBD1 aligns across 8 bases. V was pared by 4 bases and J by 3 bases, with 7 bases of the junction left unmatched. Germline CDR1 is SGHRS and CDR2 is YFSETQ. This CDR3 has 15 residues. CDR3 residues: CASSLIWDRTDTQYF. The CDR3 region has the DNA TGCGCCAGCAGCCTCATCTGGGACAGGACAGATACGCAGTATTTT.

Only a few counts were recorded for this clone. The chain couples TRBV5-1 to TRBJ2-7, with D tentatively TRBD2 (5 bases). CDR3 length: 14 amino acids. Germline V gene sequence: CDR1 SGHRS, CDR2 YFSETQ. Deletions cut 0 bases from V and 4 bases from J, with 11 bases between. CDR3 protein: CASSLGRVTYEQYF. The CDR3 DNA follows: TGCGCCAGCAGCTTGGGGCGGGTGACGTACGAGCAGTACTTC.

V and J are TRBV5-1 and TRBJ2-3; unclear D gene. Trimming took 0 bases from V and 2 from J, leaving 7 bases between them. The CDR3 has 14 amino acids. CDR1 SGHRS and CDR2 YFSETQ come from the germline V gene. CDR3 region: CASSLGSTTDTQYF. The CDR3 region has the DNA TGCGCCAGCAGCTTGGGTAGCACCACAGATACGCAGTATTTT.

The chain links TRBV27 to TRBJ2-3, with 8 bases fitting TRBD2. Germline-derived CDR1 and CDR2 are MNHEY and SMNVEV (reference sequence). The CDR3 consists of 18 residues. The ends lost 5 bases at V and 0 bases at J; junction bases unmatched: 13. The CDR3 bases are TGTGCCAGCAGTACCAGGAGGCTAGCGGGCACTAGCACAGATACGCAGTATTTT. The encoded protein is CASSTRRLAGTSTDTQYF.

This sequence joins TRBV19 and TRBJ2-1; D is possibly TRBD2 (5 bases). The V end was cut by 2 bases, the J end by 8 bases, with 10 bases between. This CDR3 spans 13 amino acids. Germline values: CDR1 LNHDA, CDR2 SQIVND (reference sequence). The DNA of the CDR3 is TGTGCCAGTAGTATAAGGAGGAGCGATGAGCAGTTCTTC. This encodes CASSIRRSDEQFF.

The chain joins TRBV15 to TRBJ1-1; D remains ambiguous. Trimming pared 3 bases from V and 6 bases from J, leaving 11 bases between. This CDR3 contains 13 residues. The V gene's germline CDR1 is LNHNV and CDR2 YYDKDF (reference sequence). The CDR3 DNA reads TGTGCCACCAGCAGCCCCCATAGCGCTGAAGCTTTCTTT. Translating gives CATSSPHSAEAFF.

This chain joins TRBV5-6 and TRBJ1-5; D is unclear. Trimming took 0 bases from V and 7 from J, leaving 17 bases between them. CDR1 is SGHDT and CDR2 is YYEEEE in the germline V gene. The CDR3 extends over 16 amino acids. This chain's CDR3 is CASSLASGSVGQPQHF. CDR3 coding DNA: TGTGCCAGCAGCTTGGCCTCCGGGTCGGTAGGGCAGCCCCAGCATTTT.

Comment on this clone: Because the CDR3 is missing its conserved closing phenylalanine or tryptophan, this is likely a read error. The limits of the CDR3 on the DNA are not certain, so only TCRdb's listed CDR3 is given. This rearrangement joins TRBV9 to TRBJ2-7; TRBD1, the table's D call, was not compared with the DNA. The CDR3 has 14 amino acids, counting both end residues. CDR1 is SGDLS, CDR2 YYNGEE, per germline. CDR3 sequence reads: CASSVTDQLYEQHS.